The source of this TCR beta chain is a study of OX40 agonist ivuxolimab in advanced cancers. Overall study: An anti-OX40 (CD134) antibody with agonistic activity, ivuxolimab, was administered to patients.

Sequencing was performed with immunoSEQ multiplex PCR; in TCRdb, only in-frame clones are kept and a portion is missing. The data show about 70,000 clones, with over 70% seen just once and approximately 5% held by the top ten. The specimen comprised CD4+ or CD8+ T cells sorted from blood, sampled in a trial of the OX40 agonist ivuxolimab. This TCR derives from an adult with an advanced solid tumor such as melanoma, head and neck, liver or kidney cancer.

Written as DNA, the CDR3 is TGTGCCAGCAGCTTATTGGTAGGCAGGGTGGCCAAAAACATTCAGTACTTC. It codes for CASSLLVGRVAKNIQYF. The chain links TRBV7-8 to TRBJ2-4; D is possibly TRBD1 (5 bases). Germline loops: CDR1 SGHVS, CDR2 FQNEAQ. V dropped 2 bases and J dropped 1 base, with 15 bases sitting between them. The CDR3 contains 17 residues.